The 21 T cell receptor beta chains presented below share a single source sample, sequenced in a study of T-cell memory formation after mild COVID-19. One entry per CDR3 protein, called by TCRdb with MiXCR from the 5' RACE reads. The sample has around 420,000 distinct CDR3 sequences, less than 25% seen once; the top ten hold about 10%. The sequenced sample was PBMCs or a T cell subset sorted from them (not recorded which). The receptors stem from an adult woman who had mild COVID-19 (a few samples of this study predate the infection). Cell type and time point are not known.

The rearrangement uses TRBV7-3 and TRBJ2-5; either TRBD1 or TRBD2 may supply D (5 bases each). The CDR3 is 13 amino acids. Per germline, CDR1 SGHTA and CDR2 FQGTGA. V lost 4 bases and J 5 bases, leaving 11 bases between the germline ends. In DNA form, the CDR3 reads TGTGCCAGCAGCTGGGGCAGGGACGAGACCCAGTACTTC. It is translated as CASSWGRDETQYF. The full variable domain, with the rest looked up from reference TRBV7-3 and TRBJ2-5, is GAGVSQTPSNKVTEKGKYVELRCDPISGHTALYWYRQSLGQGPEFLIYFQGTGAADDSGLPNDRFFAVRPEGSVSTLKIQRTERGDSAVYLCASSWGRDETQYFGPGTRLLVL.

This clonotype was picked up a small number of times. The chain couples TRBV4-1 to TRBJ1-2, with D perhaps matching TRBD1 (6 bases). V shed 1 base and J shed 3 bases, with 15 bases lying between them. CDR1 is MGHRA and CDR2 is YSYEKL in the germline V gene. This CDR3 comprises 16 residues. This chain's CDR3 is CASSQGRGHGDYGYTF. The CDR3 coding sequence is TGCGCCAGCAGCCAAGGGAGGGGACATGGAGACTATGGCTACACCTTC.

This clonotype showed up just a few times. The rearrangement uses TRBV18 and TRBJ2-1; 12 bases agree with TRBD2. This CDR3 is built from 16 residues. Germline V gene data show CDR1 as KGHSH and CDR2 as LQKENI. V shed 5 bases, J shed 4 bases, and the junction held 6 bases outside the gene matches. Here the CDR3 reads CASSLWTSGAYNEQFF. The DNA of the CDR3 is TGTGCCAGCTCATTATGGACTAGCGGGGCATACAATGAGCAGTTCTTC.

This clonotype was detected only a few times. The V and J genes are TRBV9 and TRBJ2-1, with 15 bases lining up with TRBD2. J gave up 7 bases and V 0 bases, and 8 bases lay outside the gene matches. The CDR3 totals 18 residues. Germline CDR1 SGDLS, CDR2 YYNGEE. As DNA, the CDR3 is TGTGCCAGCAGCGTAGTCGGACTAGCGGGGGGGCCGGGGAATGAGCAGTTCTTC. The encoded protein is CASSVVGLAGGPGNEQFF.

The rearrangement joins TRBV5-1 to TRBJ2-7; TRBD2 aligns across 7 bases. V lost 5 bases and J lost 4; bases outside the gene matches: 9. The CDR3 sequence is 14 residues long. Germline CDR1 is SGHRS and CDR2 is YFSETQ. CDR3 nucleotides: TGCGCCAGCAGGGCCGGGACTACCAGTTACGAGCAGTACTTC. Residues: CASRAGTTSYEQYF.

The DNA of the CDR3 is TGTGCCACCAGCAGAGACTCCACAGGTTCTGAAGCTTTCTTT. It specifies CATSRDSTGSEAFF. The chain carries TRBV15 and TRBJ1-1; a weak D match, TRBD1 (5 bases). This CDR3 contains 14 residues. The germline CDR1 and CDR2 sequences are LNHNV and YYDKDF (reference sequence). Trimming took off 0 bases at V and 6 bases at J, with 11 bases between the two ends. Full variable domain (rest looked up from reference TRBV15 and TRBJ1-1): DAMVIQNPRYQVTQFGKPVTLSCSQTLNHNVMYWYQQKSSQAPKLLFHYYDKDFNNEADTPDNFQSRRPNTSFCFLDIRSPGLGDTAMYLCATSRDSTGSEAFFGQGTRLTVV.

This clonotype was observed a few times. The V and J genes are TRBV11-2 and TRBJ1-2; D is possibly TRBD1 (6 bases). Germline loops: CDR1 SGHAT, CDR2 FQNNGV. There are 18 residues in the CDR3. V was trimmed by 6 bases and J by 6 bases, leaving 29 bases between them. CDR3: CASRKVKGGMGTKDGYTF. The CDR3, as DNA: TGTGCCAGCAGGAAAGTTAAGGGGGGGATGGGCACCAAGGATGGCTACACCTTC.

This clonotype was picked up a small number of times. This sequence joins TRBV11-2 and TRBJ2-5; the match to TRBD2 covers 8 bases. V lost 0 bases to trimming and J lost 7 bases; unmatched junction nucleotides: 4. The CDR3 extends over 14 amino acids. CDR1 is SGHAT and CDR2 is FQNNGV in the germline V gene. CDR3 nucleotide sequence: TGTGCCAGCAGCTTAGATACGGCGGGAGGGACCCAGTACTTC. Protein: CASSLDTAGGTQYF.

This clonotype was seen only a few times. V and J are TRBV4-1 and TRBJ1-2, with D uncertain. The V gene lost 2 bases and the J gene lost 8 bases, with 24 bases spanning the gap. Germline V lookup: CDR1 MGHRA, CDR2 YSYEKL. The CDR3 totals 17 residues. The CDR3 loop reads CASSQNPTRTTMRGYTF. CDR3 DNA sequence: TGCGCCAGCAGCCAAAACCCGACCCGCACAACTATGAGGGGCTACACCTTC.

The table lists this clonotype with a few counts. CDR3 bases: TGTGCCAGCAGCCAGGAACCGACTAGCGGGGAAGTTGGAGAGACCCAGTACTTC. The encoded protein is CASSQEPTSGEVGETQYF. The chain is built from TRBV4-2 and TRBJ2-5; 11 bases fit TRBD2. The junction had 13 bases not matched to a gene; V was cut back by 3 bases and J by 4 bases. This CDR3 contains 18 residues. Germline values: CDR1 LGHNA, CDR2 YNFKEQ.

The chain employs TRBV5-1 and TRBJ2-1, with 10 positions matching TRBD2. The trim removed 5 bases at V and 2 bases at J, leaving 4 bases unmatched. Germline loops: CDR1 SGHRS, CDR2 YFSETQ. This CDR3 contains 15 residues. The CDR3 DNA is TGCGCCAGCAGGTCTCTAGCGGGGGCCTACAATGAGCAGTTCTTC. Its translation: CASRSLAGAYNEQFF.

The chain is built from TRBV7-2 and TRBJ1-2; D gene ambiguous. CDR1 SGHTA and CDR2 FQGNSA come from the germline V gene. Deletions cut 1 base from V and 4 bases from J, with 7 bases between. There are 13 residues in the CDR3. CDR3 region: CASSLVTVYGYTF. In nucleotides, the CDR3 is TGTGCCAGCAGCTTAGTAACGGTCTATGGCTACACCTTC.

The rearrangement links TRBV7-3 to TRBJ2-7; D gene ambiguous. The CDR3 has 15 residues. Trimming cost V 5 bases and J 4 bases, with 18 bases left between them. Germline values: CDR1 SGHTA, CDR2 FQGTGA. CDR3: CASSQSHGLGYEQYF. CDR3 sequence (DNA): TGTGCCAGCAGCCAGAGCCATGGCTTGGGGTACGAGCAGTACTTC.

This rearrangement joins TRBV24-1 to TRBJ2-3, with D perhaps TRBD2 (6 bases). V was trimmed by 0 bases and J by 5 bases, leaving 14 bases between them. Germline CDR1 is KGHDR and CDR2 is SFDVKD. The CDR3 is 16 amino acids. CDR3 loop: CATSDLRSGARDTQYF. The CDR3 DNA reads TGTGCCACCAGTGATTTGAGGTCGGGAGCTAGAGATACGCAGTATTTT.

This chain uses TRBV25-1 with TRBJ2-5; perhaps TRBD1 as D (5 bases). The CDR3 consists of 14 residues. The germline gives CDR1 MGHDK, CDR2 SYGVNS. V gave up 3 bases and J gave up 4 bases, with 12 bases separating them. The CDR3 spells CASSDILTGETQYF. CDR3 DNA sequence: TGTGCCAGCAGTGACATTCTCACAGGAGAGACCCAGTACTTC.

This clonotype was observed a handful of times. The rearrangement joins TRBV20-1 to TRBJ2-3, with D tentatively TRBD1 or TRBD2 (6 bases each). CDR3 size: 14 residues. Per germline, CDR1 DFQATT and CDR2 SNEGSKA (reference sequence). Trimming took 3 bases from V and 7 from J, leaving 17 bases between them. The CDR3 is CSASGGHSTHTQYF. In DNA, the CDR3 is TGCAGTGCTAGTGGGGGGCATTCCACGCATACGCAGTATTTT.

The chain joins TRBV7-2 to TRBJ1-3, with 10 bases identical to TRBD1. The germline gives CDR1 SGHTA, CDR2 FQGNSA. The J segment lost 4 bases and the V segment lost 2 bases, leaving 8 bases of the junction unmatched. This CDR3 is 17 amino acids long. CDR3 bases: TGTGCCAGCAGCTTAAACCTCGGGACAGGGGACGGAAACACCATATATTTT. It translates to CASSLNLGTGDGNTIYF.

This chain joins TRBV6-5 and TRBJ2-3; no definite D call. The germline V gene encodes CDR1 MNHEY and CDR2 SVGAGI. V lost 0 bases to trimming and J lost 1 base, with 14 bases between them. The CDR3 length is 17 residues. The CDR3 protein is CASSYSFRSVGTDTQYF. The CDR3 DNA follows: TGTGCCAGCAGTTACTCCTTCCGGTCCGTAGGCACAGATACGCAGTATTTT.

This clonotype was seen repeatedly, ten times or more. V and J are TRBV3-1 and TRBJ1-1; D is ambiguous. V was pared by 1 base and J by 6 bases, with 6 bases between. Germline assignment: CDR1 LGHDT and CDR2 YNNKEL (reference sequence). CDR3 length equals 12 residues. The CDR3 region is CASSQVTAEAFF. CDR3 DNA sequence: TGTGCCAGCAGCCAAGTAACAGCTGAAGCTTTCTTT.

This clonotype has a handful of counts. This chain connects TRBV6-1 to TRBJ1-6; no clear D gene. Germline CDR1 is MNHNS and CDR2 is SASEGT. V lost 1 base and J 7 bases, leaving 5 bases between the germline ends. The CDR3 runs 13 residues. The CDR3 is CASSEVRNSPLHF. In nucleotides, the CDR3 is TGTGCCAGCAGTGAAGTGCGGAATTCACCCCTCCACTTT.

This clonotype has just a few counts. V is TRBV4-1 and J is TRBJ2-3; the D gene could be TRBD1 or TRBD2 (6 bases each). V lost 4 bases and J 3 bases, leaving 20 bases between the germline ends. This CDR3 has 17 residues. CDR1 and CDR2 from the germline V gene are MGHRA and YSYEKL. CDR3 sequence reads: CASSPLPSRGGTDTQYF. CDR3 in DNA: TGCGCCAGCAGCCCCCTCCCGTCCAGGGGAGGAACAGATACGCAGTATTTT.